The source of this T cell receptor (beta chain) is a study of T cell responses to AZD1222 COVID-19 vaccine. V lost 7 bases to trimming and J lost 4 bases, with 13 bases between them. This CDR3 region has 13 residues. Germline CDR1 MDHEN, CDR2 SYDVKM. Data came from immunoSEQ multiplex PCR; TCRdb stores just in-frame clones and leaves some out. The table records around 150,000 clones, about 90% of them present only once. Specimen: peripheral blood, collected on day 0 of AZD1222 vaccination. The chain joins TRBV28 to TRBJ1-2; tentative D call: TRBD1 (6 bases). This sequence was found in an adult in good health. CDR3 sequence reads: CASNRADVYGYTF. CDR3 DNA sequence: TGTGCCAGCAACAGGGCGGACGTCTATGGCTACACCTTC.